This entry is about one T cell receptor beta chain. No antigen is known for it. Per-base qualities were not stored, and no clone one base away is much larger. Per the germline V gene, SGHDT is the CDR1 and YYEEEE is the CDR2. V is clipped by 4 bases and J by 7 bases, and the sequence between their germline boundaries is 11 bases long. The cysteine opens and the phenylalanine closes a CDR3 of 12 amino acids. The kept DNA is CDR3 alone, 36 bases in frame from the first base. The entry originates in a study of CD8+ T cells in alopecia areata (dated by TCRdb to the late 2010s). In terms of the full investigation: Treated patients were enrolled in an open-label pilot trial of oral tofacitinib at 5 to 10 mg twice daily for moderate-to-severe alopecia areata. The RNA source kit depended on sample type: the PAXgene miRNA kit for fixed scalp, the miRNeasy kit for PBMCs, and the RNeasy kit for mouse skin. High-throughput TCRbeta sequencing was used to examine T cell clonal expansion in alopecia areata in both the C3H/HeJ mouse model and human patients. Biopsies were taken from tofacitinib-treated patients at baseline and again at 4 and 24 weeks into treatment, and several of those patients also had a later scalp biopsy. Patients stayed on tofacitinib for 6 to 18 months and then had 6 months of follow-up off drug so that delayed response and recurrence could be assessed. In treated patients, disease severity was measured using the SALT score, which gives the percentage of scalp surface area affected. Scalp clonality was compared across normal scalp (n=4), patchy alopecia areata scalp (n=8), and alopecia totalis/universalis scalp (n=8). Scalp tissue and sorted CD4+ and CD8+ peripheral blood T cells from patchy and totalis/universalis alopecia areata patients and from healthy controls were covered by human TCRbeta sequencing. immunoSEQ multiplex PCR using 35 Vbeta forward primers and 13 Jbeta reverse primers was used to amplify TCRbeta CDR3 regions. Overall results and qualifications from the work: Compared with mice, TCR sequences shared between patients were less clear, possibly partly because of HLA diversity across the patient population. Tofacitinib significantly decreased scalp clonality and the number of expanded CD8+ clones among the top 100 scalp clones. Because the treated cohort was small and had just a single nonresponder, larger studies are needed to establish links between baseline CD8+ expansion and response. During tofacitinib treatment, many expanded lesional clones remained in scalp and blood, and this persistence may partly explain relapse after treatment is stopped. Unlike mouse skin, where gammadelta T cells dominate, normal human skin contains resident alphabeta T cells that get sequenced too, which complicates analysis of the scalp TCR repertoire. Compared with normal scalp, lesional scalp, particularly in alopecia totalis/universalis, had higher clonality and more expanded CD8+ clones, which suggests antigenic drive.

Per the publication, the time point label means: around 26 weeks on oral tofacitinib. Read against the paper, the sample's treatment or condition label means: oral pan-JAK inhibitor, 5-10 mg twice daily. From alopecia areata patients, peripheral blood was collected along with lesional scalp punch biopsies. PBMCs were isolated by density centrifugation and stained for CD3, CD4 and CD8, and CD4+ and CD8+ T cells were sorted on a FACSAria. The library was prepared using the immunoSEQ multiplex PCR assay. For TCR sequencing, RNA was extracted from every sample and reverse transcribed into cDNA to serve as template. SuperScript III was used to make first-strand cDNA, primed with a 2:1 mix of oligo-dT and random hexamers. A synthetic immune receptor repertoire was used to gauge amplification bias, and whatever bias remained was removed computationally. For the original study's pipeline: Raw reads were preprocessed for error removal, and CDR3 was defined according to IMGT conventions as running from the conserved cysteine to phenylalanine. Clonality was calculated as 1 minus Shannon entropy normalized by log2 of the number of productive unique TCRs. Scalp TCRbeta sequences were cross-referenced with sorted blood CD4 and CD8 repertoires so that the CD4 or CD8 identity of scalp clones could be inferred. Entries here come from immuneACCESS through TCRdb and include only in-frame sequences with V and J called. Some clones fail to appear in such tables; in the studies checked, an unresolved V gene covers under half of the shortfall, and the cause of the remainder is unknown. V and J calls and clone size are those listed in that table; D and trimming were worked out from the DNA. The sample profile shows 150,000 to 200,000 clones; less than 70% of them were found once. About 14% of the sample is in the top ten clones.

Sequences were derived from CD4+ T cells sorted from blood, sampled at week 24, from a patient treated with tofacitinib. The V and J segments used are TRBV5-6 and TRBJ1-1; no D gene call is confident. The source of this sequence is a human donor with alopecia areata. The CDR3 reads as follows: CASSLAGLEAFF. The nucleotides are TGTGCCAGCAGCCTTGCCGGACTTGAAGCTTTCTTT.